This record concerns one T cell receptor (beta chain) sequence. Its target is unknown. Read data end 3 residues before the CDR3 end; the end is taken from the germline J gene. Profiling relied on immunoSEQ multiplex PCR, and the TCRdb table lists in-frame clones only, not all of them. The sample table includes roughly 23,000 clones. Germline assignment: CDR1 LNHDA and CDR2 SQIVND (reference sequence). CDR3 length: 17 residues. With 5 bases clipped from V and 1 base from J, the junction kept 13 bases outside the gene matches. The source of the sample is a study of Tregs in tolerant kidney transplant recipients. Findings of the study overall: No direct test of biological reproducibility was done here. Validation in larger populations is needed because few patients were studied. Nucleotide sequences could not be compared across some patients' samples due to primer changes.

Related graft donors supplied nonmyeloablative bone marrow transplants, and mixed chimerism was transient. Unstimulated regulatory T cells (CD4+CD25+CD127-), CD4+CD25- non-regulatory cells, CD4 and CD8 cells were FACS-sorted from thawed PBMCs. The V call is TRBV19, the J call TRBJ1-1; TRBD1 matches 7 bases. The receptor comes from a human patient who received a combined kidney and bone marrow transplant. Part of the T cells may come from the graft donor. The sample in question was CD4+ T cells from blood (PBMCs), obtained 6 months after the transplant. The CDR3: CASSPGRGGSRNTEAFF. The DNA read from the CDR3 is TGTGCCAGTAGTCCAGGGCGAGGGGGCTCGCGGAACACTGAA. The full variable domain, its missing parts supplied by reference TRBV19 and TRBJ1-1, is DGGITQSPKYLFRKEGQNVTLSCEQNLNHDAMYWYRQDPGQGLRLIYYSQIVNDFQKGDIAEGYSVSREKKESFPLTVTSAQKNPTAFYLCASSPGRGGSRNTEAFFGQGTRLTVV.